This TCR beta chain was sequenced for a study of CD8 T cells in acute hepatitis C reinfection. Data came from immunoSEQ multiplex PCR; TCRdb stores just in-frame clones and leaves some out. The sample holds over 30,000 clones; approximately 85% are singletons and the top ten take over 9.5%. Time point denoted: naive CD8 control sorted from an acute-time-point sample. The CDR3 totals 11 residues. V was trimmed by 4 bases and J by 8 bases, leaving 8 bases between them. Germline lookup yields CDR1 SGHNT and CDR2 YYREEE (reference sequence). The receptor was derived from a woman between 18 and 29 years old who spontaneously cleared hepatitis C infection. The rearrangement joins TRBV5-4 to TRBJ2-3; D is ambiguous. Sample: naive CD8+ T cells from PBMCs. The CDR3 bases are TGTGCCAGCAGCGTCCCCGGTACGCAGTATTTT. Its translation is CASSVPGTQYF.